Presented here are 7 T cell receptor beta chains from one specimen sequenced in a study of regulatory T cells (dated by TCRdb to the late 2010s). What the study reported, not specific to this receptor: Conventional CD4+ T cells from CD3G-deficient patients were enriched for hydrophobic residues at CDR3 positions 6 and 7, suggesting more self-reactive specificities.

To prepare the library, the immunoSEQ multiplex PCR assay was applied. The multiplex PCR relied on 52 forward TRBV primers and 13 reverse TRBJ primers, and amplification bias was corrected through assay-based and computational methods. The clones in this table, taken by TCRdb from immuneACCESS, are in-frame only. Not every clone is retained; where verified, under half of the shortfall comes from an unresolved V gene, and the cause of the rest is unknown. Across this sample there are about 23,000 clones, with roughly 88% seen only once. The ten largest clones take up 1.3% of the sample. What these receptors recognize is not known. Sequenced sample: conventional CD4+ T cells sorted from blood. The receptors come from a child between 10 and 17 years old with CD3G deficiency.

This chain connects TRBV6-1 to TRBJ1-4; no reliable D call. V was shortened by 6 bases and J by 8 bases, with 19 bases between the two germline ends. The CDR3 is 15 residues long. The germline V gene encodes CDR1 MNHNS and CDR2 SASEGT. The DNA of the CDR3 is TGTGCCAGCAGCGTAAGGACGTCTCGAAGGGAAAAACTGTTTTTT. This sequence encodes CASSVRTSRREKLFF.

The gene calls are TRBV5-1 and TRBJ2-3; TRBD1 is a possible D gene (5 bases). V gave up 2 bases and J gave up 2 bases, with 12 bases separating them. Per the germline V gene, CDR1 is SGHRS and CDR2 is YFSETQ. The CDR3 has 15 amino acids. The CDR3 region is CASSLARVTTDTQYF. In DNA, the CDR3 is TGCGCCAGCAGCTTAGCCAGGGTGACCACAGATACGCAGTATTTT.

The rearrangement joins TRBV28 to TRBJ2-7; D ambiguous. The ends were cut back, 5 bases at V and 6 bases at J, with 14 bases in the middle. This CDR3 spans 13 amino acids. From germline, CDR1 is MDHEN and CDR2 SYDVKM. The DNA of the CDR3 is TGTGCCAGCAGTCCTAGGGCCTTTGCCGAGCAGTACTTC. Its translation is CASSPRAFAEQYF. Full variable domain (rest looked up from reference TRBV28 and TRBJ2-7): DVKVTQSSRYLVKRTGEKVFLECVQDMDHENMFWYRQDPGLGLRLIYFSYDVKMKEKGDIPEGYSVSREKKERFSLILESASTNQTSMYLCASSPRAFAEQYFGPGTRLTVT.

This chain links TRBV28 with TRBJ1-1, with TRBD1 matching over 12 bases. Germline assignment: CDR1 MDHEN and CDR2 SYDVKM. This CDR3 region has 14 residues. Germline trimming cut 6 bases from V and 10 bases from J; bases unmatched to any gene: 9. The CDR3 coding sequence is TGTGCCAGCAGCCCCCGGGACAGGGGGCTTCGAGCTTTCTTT. This translates into CASSPRDRGLRAFF.

This clone has a single count. The chain has TRBV5-1 and TRBJ1-4; no firm D call. CDR1 SGHRS and CDR2 YFSETQ come from the germline V gene. The CDR3 runs to 15 residues. V lost 3 bases and J 1 base, leaving 10 bases between the germline ends. The CDR3, as DNA: TGCGCCAGCAGCTCCTCCGGGCAAACTAATGAAAAACTGTTTTTT. Encoded protein: CASSSSGQTNEKLFF.

This rearrangement joins TRBV7-3 to TRBJ2-5, with D uncertain. Germline V lookup: CDR1 SGHTA, CDR2 FQGTGA. This CDR3 has 12 residues. V dropped 5 bases and J dropped 5 bases, with 9 bases sitting between them. In DNA form, the CDR3 reads TGTGCCAGCAGCCCCGTATCGGAGACCCAGTACTTC. This codes for CASSPVSETQYF. The full variable domain, its missing parts supplied by reference TRBV7-3 and TRBJ2-5, is GAGVSQTPSNKVTEKGKYVELRCDPISGHTALYWYRQSLGQGPEFLIYFQGTGAADDSGLPNDRFFAVRPEGSVSTLKIQRTERGDSAVYLCASSPVSETQYFGPGTRLLVL.

The chain recombines TRBV6-1 with TRBJ2-7, with TRBD1 matching over 10 bases. Trimming took 4 bases from V and 6 from J; bases not matched to a gene: 9. CDR3 size: 15 residues. Germline V gene data show CDR1 as MNHNS and CDR2 as SASEGT. The CDR3 loop is CASSASGTGVSEQYF. CDR3 DNA: TGTGCCAGCAGTGCGTCCGGGACAGGGGTGAGCGAGCAGTACTTC.